The sequence of this T cell receptor (beta chain) was determined in a study of shared clonotypes between healthy human individuals. General study points: Among a few donors, approximately 4.6% of naive CD4 clonotypes were found in common.

CDR1 is KGHSH and CDR2 is LQKENI in the germline V gene. The CDR3 is 12 amino acids. Trimming removed 6 bases at V and 8 bases at J, with 13 bases between. This clone was counted between two and nine times. Its antigen is undetermined. TCRdb keeps only in-frame clones here, not all; method: immunoSEQ multiplex PCR. The sample yields over a million clones, more than 60% seen once. Sequencing used memory CD4+ T cells sorted from blood. Subset reported: CD45RA-negative fraction. The clonotype comes from a man aged 18 to 29 in good health. J is TRBJ1-1 and V is TRBV18, with D uncertain. This chain's CDR3 is CASSPGSSEAFF. DNA for the CDR3: TGTGCCAGCTCGCCGGGGAGCAGCGAAGCTTTCTTT.